This is a list of T cell receptor beta chains from one sample in a study of OX40 agonist ivuxolimab in advanced cancers. Libraries were prepared by immunoSEQ multiplex PCR; TCRdb keeps only in-frame clonotypes and omits some of them. The repertoire holds 90,000 or so clones, with 90% to 95% as singletons. The sample consisted of CD4+ or CD8+ T cells sorted from blood, taken in a trial of the OX40 agonist ivuxolimab. These receptors were obtained from an adult with an advanced solid tumor such as melanoma, head and neck, liver or kidney cancer. Each CDR3 is given with its conserved first and last residue. The order of the fields is J gene, V gene, CDR3 protein.

J: TRBJ2-1; V: TRBV7-2; CDR3: CASSRGIGGWQFF
J: TRBJ2-7; V: TRBV4-2; CDR3: CASSQDNAYEQYF
J: TRBJ1-1; V: TRBV28; CDR3: CASKPGQGSTEAFF
J: TRBJ2-5; V: TRBV4-2; CDR3: CASSQSTTGKEETQYF
J: TRBJ1-1; V: TRBV7-8; CDR3: CASSRNTGSDTEAFF
J: TRBJ2-3; V: TRBV13; CDR3: CASSSRGPADTQYF
J: TRBJ2-5; V: TRBV7-3; CDR3: CASNIPADDERTTSGNETQYF
J: TRBJ2-2; V: TRBV6-5; CDR3: CASSYLADMNTGELFF
J: TRBJ2-7; V: TRBV7-9; CDR3: CATQTSGRYEQYF
J: TRBJ2-1; V: TRBV7-2; CDR3: CASSQGLAGDEQFF
J: TRBJ1-2; V: TRBV5-5; CDR3: CASDNLGGGYTF
J: TRBJ2-1; V: TRBV5-4; CDR3: CASSTGLAGGVEQFF
J: TRBJ2-5; V: TRBV28; CDR3: CASSPGQGSRGETQYF
J: TRBJ2-2; V: TRBV10-3; CDR3: CAIRSGRTGELFF
J: TRBJ2-3; V: TRBV5-1; CDR3: CASSRGTSTDTQYF
J: TRBJ2-7; V: TRBV29-1; CDR3: CSVILDRSSYEQYF
J: TRBJ2-3; V: TRBV5-1; CDR3: CASSPWTGRGDTQYF
J: TRBJ1-2; V: TRBV5-1; CDR3: CASSLNSYGYTF
J: TRBJ2-3; V: TRBV5-1; CDR3: CASSFGGSTDTQYF
J: TRBJ2-1; V: TRBV21-1; CDR3: CASSNILRQGRGNEQFF
J: TRBJ1-2; V: TRBV7-9; CDR3: CASSLAGPSGYTF
J: TRBJ2-1; V: TRBV2; CDR3: CASGTSGSSREQFF
J: TRBJ2-1; V: TRBV29-1; CDR3: CSAGEDPYNEQFF
J: TRBJ2-7; V: TRBV6-6; CDR3: CASSYSTTGTYEQYF
J: TRBJ1-5; V: TRBV5-6; CDR3: CASSRGTGIGQPQHF
J: TRBJ2-1; V: TRBV30; CDR3: CAWSVGLTASNEQFF
J: TRBJ2-6; V: TRBV5-8; CDR3: CASSLGRGQGANVLTF
J: TRBJ1-3; V: TRBV5-1; CDR3: CASSLGQAGNTIYF
J: TRBJ1-3; V: TRBV6-1; CDR3: CASSEGQISGNTIYF
J: TRBJ2-5; V: TRBV6-5; CDR3: CASSPGIQETQYF
J: TRBJ2-2; V: TRBV18; CDR3: CASSQLAPDPTGRYTGELFF
J: TRBJ2-2; V: TRBV30; CDR3: CAWSGTYNTGELFF
J: TRBJ2-1; V: TRBV30; CDR3: CAWSRTGYNEQFF
J: TRBJ1-2; V: TRBV28; CDR3: CASSRDGTGGYTF
J: TRBJ1-1; V: TRBV19; CDR3: CASIKDRGNTEAFF
J: TRBJ2-2; V: TRBV9; CDR3: CASSVAGTSNTGELFF
J: TRBJ2-2; V: TRBV2; CDR3: CASQTSVGELFF
J: TRBJ2-5; V: TRBV6-1; CDR3: CASSEMTAQETQYF
J: TRBJ1-4; V: TRBV30; CDR3: CAWSGGTVKLFF
J: TRBJ2-7; V: TRBV7-9; CDR3: CASSSGTSLSYEQYF
J: TRBJ2-1; V: TRBV9; CDR3: CASSVEPGTGANEQFF
J: TRBJ2-6; V: TRBV9; CDR3: CASSPRGGGLVAGANVLTF
J: TRBJ2-3; V: TRBV5-1; CDR3: CASSPGTGPSSDTQYF
J: TRBJ1-3; V: TRBV6-6; CDR3: CASRPPSGNTIYF
J: TRBJ2-6; V: TRBV18; CDR3: CASSQGQLSGANVLTF
J: TRBJ2-1; V: TRBV19; CDR3: CASSRGLATVDEQFF
J: TRBJ1-1; V: TRBV6-5; CDR3: CASSSGAKYTEAFF
J: TRBJ1-2; V: TRBV5-4; CDR3: CASSLAGRADGYTF